This T cell receptor (beta chain) was sequenced during a study of blood T cell repertoires in COVID-19. The CDR3 has 18 amino acids. Trimming cost V 2 bases and J 0 bases; bases outside gene matches: 10. Germline CDR1 is WSHSY and CDR2 is SAAADI. Produced via immunoSEQ multiplex PCR; TCRdb's table is partial and in-frame only. The table includes under 250,000 clones, roughly four fifths detected once. This TCR came from a woman aged 55-75 years with acute or convalescent COVID-19. J is TRBJ2-7 and V is TRBV10-2, with 10 nucleotides matching TRBD2. The sequenced sample consisted of peripheral blood. Here the CDR3 DNA reads TGCGCCAGCAGTGAGCCCGCCCGCGGACTAGCGGACTCCTACGAGCAGTACTTC. The encoded protein is CASSEPARGLADSYEQYF.